The sample holds one count of the clone carrying this TCR beta chain. This entry belongs to a study of shared clonotypes between healthy human individuals. The CDR3 runs to 13 residues. V lost 6 bases to trimming and J lost 3 bases, with 9 bases between them. Per germline, CDR1 LGHNT and CDR2 FRNRAP. Only in-frame clones appear in the TCRdb table, and some are missing; sequencing was by immunoSEQ multiplex PCR. Of about 580,000 clones in the sample, 98% were seen once. Terminally differentiated effector memory CD45RA+ cells were excluded by CCR7 positive selection of CD45RO-negative cells. Donors were healthy HIV-negative adults without recent acute infections or vaccinations.

The sequencing sample was made of naive CD8+ T cells sorted from blood. This chain connects TRBV12-5 to TRBJ1-3, with unresolved D. The sequence was collected from a young man in good health. The CDR3 DNA is TGTGCTAGTGGCCTAGACCTTGGAAACACCATATATTTT. It codes for CASGLDLGNTIYF.